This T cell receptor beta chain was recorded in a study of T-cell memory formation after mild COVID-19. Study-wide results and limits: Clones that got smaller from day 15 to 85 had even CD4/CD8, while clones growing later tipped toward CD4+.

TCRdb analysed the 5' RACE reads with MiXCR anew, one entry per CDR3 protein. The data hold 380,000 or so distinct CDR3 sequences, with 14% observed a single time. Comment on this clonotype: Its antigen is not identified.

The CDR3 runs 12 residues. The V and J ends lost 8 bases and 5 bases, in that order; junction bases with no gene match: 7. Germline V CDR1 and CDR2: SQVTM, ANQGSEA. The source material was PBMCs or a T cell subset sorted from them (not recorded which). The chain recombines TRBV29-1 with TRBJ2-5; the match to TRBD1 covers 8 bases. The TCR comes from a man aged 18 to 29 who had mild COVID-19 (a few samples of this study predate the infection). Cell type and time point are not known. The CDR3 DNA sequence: TGCAGCACCAGGGGGCCCTGGGAGACCCAGTACTTC. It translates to CSTRGPWETQYF.